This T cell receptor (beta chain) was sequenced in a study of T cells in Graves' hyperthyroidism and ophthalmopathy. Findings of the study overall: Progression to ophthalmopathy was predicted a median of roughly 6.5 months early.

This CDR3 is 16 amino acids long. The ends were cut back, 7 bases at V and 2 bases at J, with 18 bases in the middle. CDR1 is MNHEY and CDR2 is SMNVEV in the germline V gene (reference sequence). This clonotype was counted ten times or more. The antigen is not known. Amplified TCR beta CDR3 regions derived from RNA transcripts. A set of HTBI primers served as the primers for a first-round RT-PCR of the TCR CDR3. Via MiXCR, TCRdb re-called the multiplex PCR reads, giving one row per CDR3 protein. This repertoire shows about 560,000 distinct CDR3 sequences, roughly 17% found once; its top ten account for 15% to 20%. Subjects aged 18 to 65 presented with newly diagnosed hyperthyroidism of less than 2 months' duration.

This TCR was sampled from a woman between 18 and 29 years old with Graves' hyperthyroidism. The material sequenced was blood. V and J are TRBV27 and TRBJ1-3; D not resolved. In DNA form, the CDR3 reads TGTGCCAGCAATAATCAGCACCGAACTACTGGAAACACCATATATTTT. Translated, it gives CASNNQHRTTGNTIYF.